These 27 T cell receptor beta chains originate from one sample sequenced in a study of immune heterogeneity within non-small cell lung tumors. Multiplex PCR amplified the TCR beta CDR3 region. Its first round ran for roughly 10 cycles with 32 V and 13 J primers. TCRdb fed the multiplex PCR reads into MiXCR, producing one record per CDR3 protein. The table lists around 16,000 distinct CDR3 sequences, around 28% of them singletons. Samples each supplied around 640 ng of bulk tumor genomic DNA as template. Primary tumors were biopsied several times each, far apart, intraoperatively. Before undergoing curative surgery, patients had newly diagnosed non-small cell lung cancer that was untreated. The sample was lung tumor tissue. The receptors were gathered from a man aged 40-49 years with non-small cell lung cancer.

J is TRBJ2-3 and V is TRBV4-1, with 10 bases fitting TRBD2. Germline CDR1 MGHRA, CDR2 YSYEKL. This CDR3 is built from 17 residues. The V gene end was trimmed by 2 bases and the J gene end by 2 bases; junction bases not matched to a gene: 7. The CDR3 coding sequence is TGCGCCAGCAGCCAAATAACTAGCGGGGAGACCACAGATACGCAGTATTTT. As protein: CASSQITSGETTDTQYF.

The gene calls are TRBV3-1 and TRBJ1-6; no clear D gene. Trimming pared 6 bases from V and 8 bases from J, leaving 11 bases between. CDR3 length equals 13 residues. Per the germline V gene, CDR1 is LGHDT and CDR2 is YNNKEL (reference sequence). In DNA form, the CDR3 reads TGTGCCAGCAGTACGACATTCTATTCACCCCTCCACTTT. Translation: CASSTTFYSPLHF.

On this clonotype itself: Given a much more abundant clone one base away, this may be a read error. The gene calls are TRBV10-3 and TRBJ1-6, with D uncertain. V shed 3 bases and J shed 9 bases, with 12 bases lying between them. CDR3 length: 14 residues. CDR1 and CDR2 from the germline V gene are ENHRY and SYGVKD. CDR3 nucleotide sequence: TGTGCCATCAGTGAACGGGGTAATATTTCACCCCTCCACTTT. This gives the protein CAISERGNISPLHF.

Regarding this clonotype: A much larger clonotype is one base distant, so this may be a read error. V and J are TRBV19 and TRBJ1-2; TRBD1 aligns across 9 bases. Germline V lookup: CDR1 LNHDA, CDR2 SQIVND (reference sequence). With V trimmed by 10 bases and J by 4 bases, 16 bases remained unmatched. The CDR3 loop spans 16 amino acids. In DNA, the CDR3 is TGTGCCACCTCGGGACAGGGAAGGAGGGTGACCTATGGCTACACCTTC. This gives the protein CATSGQGRRVTYGYTF.

The chain joins TRBV5-1 to TRBJ2-2; 11 bases agree with TRBD2. CDR3 size: 13 residues. Losses at the gene ends were 6 bases for V and 9 bases for J; bases not matched to a gene: 4. Looked up from germline, CDR1 is SGHRS and CDR2 is YFSETQ. The CDR3 DNA is TGCGCCAGCACCCCTAGCGGGAGGAGGGAGCTGTTTTTT. Residues: CASTPSGRRELFF.

The table lists this clonotype with a few counts. The rearrangement joins TRBV27 to TRBJ2-5; D may match TRBD1 or TRBD2 (6 bases each). V lost 5 bases and J lost 5, with 12 bases in between. CDR3 length: 13 residues. The germline gives CDR1 MNHEY, CDR2 SMNVEV (reference sequence). This CDR3 reads CASSKPGAETQYF. The CDR3 DNA sequence: TGTGCCAGCAGTAAGCCGGGGGCGGAGACCCAGTACTTC.

The chain is built from TRBV2 and TRBJ2-3, with TRBD1 matching over 8 bases. Germline V gene lookup returns CDR1 SNHLY and CDR2 FYNNEI. Losses at the gene ends were 5 bases for V and 2 bases for J; bases not matched to a gene: 6. The CDR3 extends over 15 amino acids. CDR3 sequence (DNA): TGTGCCAGCAGTTCCGGGACAGGACTCACAGATACGCAGTATTTT. It yields the protein CASSSGTGLTDTQYF.

Relative to its sample, this clonotype is medium-sized. The rearrangement links TRBV12-3 or TRBV12-4 to TRBJ1-6; TRBD1 is a possible D gene (5 bases). V was cut by 5 bases and J by 11 bases, with 19 bases left in between. The CDR3 is made up of 15 amino acids. The CDR3 reads CASSKQVGGRAPLHF. CDR3 in DNA: TGTGCCAGCAGTAAACAGGTTGGGGGACGGGCACCCCTCCACTTT.

The rearrangement links TRBV20-1 to TRBJ2-6; 7 nucleotides line up with TRBD2. This CDR3 has 15 amino acids. Germline-derived CDR1 and CDR2 are DFQATT and SNEGSKA (reference sequence). Germline trimming cut 6 bases from V and 4 bases from J; bases unmatched to any gene: 9. CDR3 protein: CSAPDAGAGANVLTF. Written as DNA, the CDR3 is TGCAGTGCACCTGACGCGGGAGCGGGGGCCAACGTCCTGACTTTC.

This clonotype appeared a few times. V and J are TRBV6-1 and TRBJ2-2; D gene unclear. Deletions cut 2 bases from V and 3 bases from J, with 7 bases between. Germline V gene lookup returns CDR1 MNHNS and CDR2 SASEGT. The CDR3 contains 14 residues. CDR3 amino acids: CASSEQSYTGELFF. The CDR3 DNA reads TGTGCCAGCAGTGAACAGTCATACACCGGGGAGCTGTTTTTT.

This clonotype was counted many times. The CDR3 reads CSAREGGAETQYF. The CDR3 DNA is TGCAGTGCTAGAGAGGGGGGAGCAGAGACCCAGTACTTC. This chain joins TRBV20-1 and TRBJ2-5; a weak D match, TRBD2 (6 bases). Trimming took off 0 bases at V and 4 bases at J, with 9 bases between the two ends. In germline, CDR1 is DFQATT, CDR2 SNEGSKA (reference sequence). There are 13 residues in the CDR3.

By sample fraction, this clonotype is medium-sized. The chain uses TRBV6-1 and TRBJ2-1, with TRBD2 as a possible D gene (5 bases). CDR3 length: 13 residues. V shed 10 bases and J shed 2 bases, with 12 bases lying between them. Germline lookup yields CDR1 MNHNS and CDR2 SASEGT. CDR3 bases: TGTGCCACCAAGAAGGAGGCCTACAATGAGCAGTTCTTC. Residues: CATKKEAYNEQFF.

This clonotype is a singleton in its sample. V gene TRBV5-6 combines with J gene TRBJ1-5; D unresolved. Trimming cost V 2 bases and J 3 bases, with 12 bases left between them. The V gene's germline CDR1 is SGHDT and CDR2 YYEEEE. The CDR3 contains 15 residues. The CDR3 bases are TGTGCCAGCAGCTTCGGCACACGCCCCAATCAGCCCCAGCATTTT. Amino acid sequence: CASSFGTRPNQPQHF. Together with reference TRBV5-6 and TRBJ1-5, the CDR3 gives the full variable domain: DAGVTQSPTHLIKTRGQQVTLRCSPKSGHDTVSWYQQALGQGPQFIFQYYEEEERQRGNFPDRFSGHQFPNYSSELNVNALLLGDSALYLCASSFGTRPNQPQHFGDGTRLSIL.

This clonotype came up many times. The CDR3 coding sequence is TGTGCCAGCAGCTTAGGACTAGCGGGAGGGGCAGATACGCAGTATTTT. Its protein is CASSLGLAGGADTQYF. This chain uses TRBV7-9 with TRBJ2-3, with 14 bases that match TRBD2. The CDR3 is made up of 16 amino acids. V lost 1 base to trimming and J lost 4 bases; unmatched junction nucleotides: 1. Germline V lookup: CDR1 SEHNR, CDR2 FQNEAQ (reference sequence).

In regard to this clonotype: A single base separates this from a much larger clone, so it may be a read error. V usage is TRBV10-3 and J usage is TRBJ2-3; the match to TRBD2 covers 8 bases. The CDR3 totals 16 residues. Per the germline V gene, CDR1 is ENHRY and CDR2 is SYGVKD. The CDR3 coding sequence is TGTGCCATCGGTGAGTCCGGCGGGAGGACGGGAGATACGCAGTATTTT. Its protein is CAIGESGGRTGDTQYF.

This clonotype was seen repeatedly, ten times or more. This chain links TRBV6-6 with TRBJ2-3; D is ambiguous. The germline gives CDR1 MNHNY, CDR2 SVGAGI (reference sequence). The CDR3 runs 13 residues. The germline V and J ends were trimmed by 2 bases and 6 bases, with 9 bases remaining between them. CDR3 loop: CASSYTSGDTQYF. CDR3 sequence (DNA): TGTGCCAGCAGTTACACATCTGGCGATACGCAGTATTTT.

The V and J genes are TRBV5-5 and TRBJ2-3; D is ambiguous. Germline V lookup: CDR1 SGHKS, CDR2 YYEKEE (reference sequence). V was shortened by 0 bases and J by 1 base, with 6 bases between the two germline ends. CDR3 size: 14 residues. The chain's CDR3 is CASSLDSGTDTQYF. The CDR3 nucleotides are TGTGCCAGCAGCTTGGATTCGGGCACAGATACGCAGTATTTT.

As for this clonotype: Germline and junction disagree at one end, which may indicate a read error. The chain carries TRBV11-3 and TRBJ2-3; 7 bases are shared with TRBD1. CDR1 is SGHNT, CDR2 YENEEA, per germline. The CDR3 runs to 14 residues. The CDR3 coding sequence is TGTGCCAGCAGCTTGGGACAGCCTCGACATACGAAGTATTTT. Translated, it gives CASSLGQPRHTKYF.

The rearrangement joins TRBV25-1 to TRBJ1-6, with 8 bases that match TRBD1. Germline lookup yields CDR1 MGHDK and CDR2 SYGVNS. With V trimmed by 4 bases and J by 10 bases, 9 bases remained unmatched. There are 15 residues in the CDR3. The CDR3 region has the DNA TGTGCCAGCAGTGTCACAGGGGGACTGGGCTCACCCCTCCACTTT. Its protein is CASSVTGGLGSPLHF.

This clonotype was observed at least ten times. The J gene is TRBJ1-6, the V gene TRBV6-1, with TRBD1 as a possible D gene (5 bases). Germline CDR1 and CDR2: MNHNS and SASEGT. The CDR3 has 12 amino acids. The ends were cut back, 6 bases at V and 7 bases at J, with 7 bases in the middle. The CDR3 loop reads CASRRQNSPLHF. DNA for the CDR3: TGTGCCAGCAGACGACAGAATTCACCCCTCCACTTT.

The chain carries TRBV3-1 and TRBJ2-1, with TRBD2 matching over 11 bases. The CDR3 extends over 15 amino acids. After removal of 3 bases from V and 6 bases from J, the junction contained 4 bases not matched to a gene. Germline values: CDR1 LGHDT, CDR2 YNNKEL (reference sequence). In nucleotides, the CDR3 is TGTGCCAGCAGCCATAGCGGGAGGGCCAGCAATGAGCAGTTCTTC. This translates into CASSHSGRASNEQFF.

Concerning this clonotype: A much larger clone lies a single base off, so this may be a read error. The chain links TRBV20-1 to TRBJ1-4; D remains ambiguous. This CDR3 spans 12 amino acids. Per germline, CDR1 DFQATT and CDR2 SNEGSKA (reference sequence). The V gene lost 3 bases and the J gene lost 7 bases, with 9 bases spanning the gap. In DNA, the CDR3 is TGCAGTGCTAGCAGGAGATGTGAAAAACTGTTTTTT. It codes for CSASRRCEKLFF.

Worth noting for this clonotype: An end of the junction differs from the germline gene, which may be a read error. The genes are TRBV11-2 and TRBJ2-7; the D is unclear. The CDR3 runs 16 residues. Germline assignment: CDR1 SGHAT and CDR2 FQNNGV. CDR3 region: CAGSLDYFGFSYEQYF. CDR3 in DNA: TGTGCCGGCAGCTTAGATTATTTCGGGTTTTCCTACGAGCAGTACTTC.

The chain links TRBV3-1 to TRBJ2-7, with 10 bases aligning to TRBD1. Germline CDR1 is LGHDT and CDR2 is YNNKEL (reference sequence). The trim removed 6 bases at V and 6 bases at J, leaving 11 bases unmatched. CDR3 size: 15 residues. CDR3 in amino acids: CASSQSTGGFLEQYF. For the CDR3, the DNA is TGTGCCAGCAGTCAGTCGACAGGGGGCTTTCTCGAGCAGTACTTC.

The rearrangement links TRBV11-2 to TRBJ2-5; maybe TRBD1 (5 bases). The CDR3 spans 15 residues. Germline CDR1 reads SGHAT; CDR2 reads FQNNGV. V lost 1 base to trimming and J lost 4 bases, with 13 bases between them. The CDR3 DNA reads as TGTGCCAGCAGCTTAGTTACAGGAACGAGAGAGACCCAGTACTTC. Translated, it gives CASSLVTGTRETQYF.

This clonotype was detected a few times. The chain has TRBV20-1 and TRBJ2-5; a possible D gene is TRBD1 (6 bases). Trimming removed 0 bases at V and 2 bases at J, with 10 bases between. The CDR3 consists of 14 residues. CDR1 is DFQATT, CDR2 SNEGSKA, per germline (reference sequence). The CDR3 DNA sequence: TGCAGTGCTAGAGATTGGCAGGGGCAAGAGACCCAGTACTTC. Translating gives CSARDWQGQETQYF.

The gene calls are TRBV29-1 and TRBJ2-4, with TRBD1 as a possible D gene (6 bases). The germline V and J ends were trimmed by 4 bases and 5 bases, with 15 bases remaining between them. The germline V gene has CDR1 SQVTM and CDR2 ANQGSEA. The CDR3 is 14 residues long. CDR3 nucleotide sequence: TGCAGCGTTGGTCTTGCCAGGGGCCAAAACATTCAGTACTTC. Its protein product is CSVGLARGQNIQYF.